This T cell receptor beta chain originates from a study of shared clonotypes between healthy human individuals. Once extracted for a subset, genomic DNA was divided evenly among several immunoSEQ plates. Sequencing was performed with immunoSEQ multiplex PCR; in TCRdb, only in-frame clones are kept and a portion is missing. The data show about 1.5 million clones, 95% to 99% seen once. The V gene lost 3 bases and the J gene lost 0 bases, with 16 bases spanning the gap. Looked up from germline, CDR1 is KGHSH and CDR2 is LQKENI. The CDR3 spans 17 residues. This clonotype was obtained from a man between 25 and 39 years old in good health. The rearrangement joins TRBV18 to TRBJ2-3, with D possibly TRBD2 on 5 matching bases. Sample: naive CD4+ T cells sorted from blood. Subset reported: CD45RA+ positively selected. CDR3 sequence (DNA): TGTGCCAGCTCACCCCGGTCGCCGGGGTCTAGCACAGATACGCAGTATTTT. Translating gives CASSPRSPGSSTDTQYF.